The 13 T cell receptor beta chains given below trace back to one sample, sequenced in a study of blood T cell repertoires in COVID-19. Clones were sequenced by immunoSEQ multiplex PCR, and TCRdb holds only the in-frame ones, with some missing. The table includes under 45,000 clones, roughly 87% detected once. Material for sequencing was peripheral blood. The receptors originated from a man aged 60 to 75 with acute or convalescent COVID-19.

The rearrangement uses TRBV5-6 and TRBJ2-2; D remains unclear. This CDR3 spans 16 amino acids. Trimming left V 0 bases short and J 0 bases short, with 9 bases between. Per the germline V gene, CDR1 is SGHDT and CDR2 is YYEEEE. CDR3 sequence: CASSLVSTSNTGELFF. In DNA, the CDR3 is TGTGCCAGCAGCTTGGTATCCACATCGAACACCGGGGAGCTGTTTTTT.

This chain joins TRBV5-6 and TRBJ2-5; 7 bases line up with TRBD1. The CDR3 spans 16 residues. CDR1 and CDR2 from the germline V gene are SGHDT and YYEEEE. After removal of 5 bases from V and 2 bases from J, the junction contained 12 bases not matched to a gene. The CDR3 bases are TGTGCCAGCAGTTATCTGACAGGGACGACTCAAGAGACCCAGTACTTC. Translating it yields CASSYLTGTTQETQYF.

The chain links TRBV4-3 to TRBJ1-2; no definite D call. The CDR3 contains 15 residues. Germline CDR1 and CDR2: LGHNA and YSLEER. Trimming took off 0 bases at V and 4 bases at J, with 12 bases between the two ends. CDR3 sequence (DNA): TGCGCCAGCAGCCAAGACCGCGGGGTCCGCTATGGCTACACCTTC. It yields the protein CASSQDRGVRYGYTF.

This chain joins TRBV7-6 and TRBJ2-2; 8 bases fit TRBD1. Looked up from germline, CDR1 is SGHVS and CDR2 is FNYEAQ. CDR3 size: 15 residues. V shed 1 base, J shed 6 bases, and the junction held 4 bases outside the gene matches. CDR3 in DNA: TGTGCCAGCAGCTTAGGGACAGGGCCGGCCGGGGAGCTGTTTTTT. This sequence encodes CASSLGTGPAGELFF.

This CDR3 reads CAWSLGGGYTF. The CDR3 nucleotides read TGTGCCTGGAGTCTCGGGGGGGGCTACACCTTC. The V gene is TRBV30, the J gene TRBJ1-2; the D gene is possibly TRBD1 (5 bases). Germline CDR1 and CDR2: GTSNPN and SVGIG (reference sequence). Between the trimmed V and J ends, which lost 2 bases and 8 bases, there was a span of 9 bases. The CDR3 has 11 residues.

The chain is built from TRBV14 and TRBJ1-5, with 8 bases matching TRBD1. This CDR3 spans 14 amino acids. The germline gives CDR1 SGHDN, CDR2 FVKESK. V trimming: 1 base; J trimming: 7 bases; junction bases outside the gene matches: 3. CDR3 residues: CASSQGAGGQPQHF. The DNA for the CDR3 is TGTGCCAGCAGCCAAGGGGCAGGGGGCCAGCCCCAGCATTTT.

The V call is TRBV7-2, the J call TRBJ2-1; 11 positions match TRBD2. Germline V gene sequence: CDR1 SGHTA, CDR2 FQGNSA. This CDR3 contains 18 residues. Trimming removed 5 bases from V and 0 bases from J; junction bases left unmatched: 9. The CDR3 DNA follows: TGTGCCAGCAGCCCCGAGGGACTAGCGGTTCTCTCCTACAATGAGCAGTTCTTC. Protein product: CASSPEGLAVLSYNEQFF.

This chain connects TRBV3-1 (or the pseudogene TRBV3-2) to TRBJ2-5, with TRBD1 matching over 7 bases. The V and J ends lost 3 bases and 5 bases, in that order; junction bases with no gene match: 12. Germline CDR1 LGHDT, CDR2 YNNKEL (reference sequence). The length of the CDR3 is 16 residues. The CDR3 region is CASSHAMTGLWETQYF. In nucleotides, the CDR3 is TGTGCCAGCAGCCATGCAATGACAGGGTTGTGGGAGACCCAGTACTTC.

The chain uses TRBV30 and TRBJ1-4; D is undetermined. CDR1 is GTSNPN and CDR2 is SVGIG in the germline V gene (reference sequence). V gave up 0 bases and J gave up 8 bases, with 16 bases separating them. The CDR3 runs 15 residues. The CDR3 coding sequence is TGTGCCTGGAGTGTAGTTACAGCCACAGCCGAAAAACTGTTTTTT. Translating it yields CAWSVVTATAEKLFF. Drawing the rest from reference TRBV30 and TRBJ1-4, the complete variable domain is SQTIHQWPATLVQPVGSPLSLECTVEGTSNPNLYWYRQAAGRGLQLLFYSVGIGQISSEVPQNLSASRPQDRQFILSSKKLLLSDSGFYLCAWSVVTATAEKLFFGSGTQLSVL.

The chain links TRBV5-6 to TRBJ2-7; 9 bases fit TRBD1. This CDR3 has 15 residues. Per germline, CDR1 SGHDT and CDR2 YYEEEE. Germline trimming cut 4 bases from V and 4 bases from J; bases unmatched to any gene: 9. The CDR3 spells CASSASGTGLYEQYF. CDR3 bases: TGTGCCAGCAGCGCGTCCGGGACAGGGCTGTACGAGCAGTACTTC.

This chain links TRBV3-1 (or the pseudogene TRBV3-2) with TRBJ2-2; TRBD1 might be the D (6 bases). The CDR3 has 15 residues. V was pared by 7 bases and J by 3 bases, with 15 bases between. Germline values: CDR1 LGHDT, CDR2 YNNKEL (reference sequence). In nucleotides, the CDR3 is TGTGCCAGCACCAGGGAAGGGGGTTACACCGGGGAGCTGTTTTTT. Translating gives CASTREGGYTGELFF.

The chain couples TRBV9 to TRBJ2-5; D is possibly TRBD1 (6 bases). CDR3 length: 14 amino acids. Germline lookup yields CDR1 SGDLS and CDR2 YYNGEE. V was shortened by 1 base and J by 4 bases, with 11 bases between the two germline ends. CDR3 nucleotide sequence: TGTGCCAGCAGCGTAACACAGGGTGGAGAGACCCAGTACTTC. The encoded protein is CASSVTQGGETQYF.

In its sample, this clone was seen once. The genes are TRBV7-2 and TRBJ1-2, with TRBD1 matching over 7 bases. The CDR3 extends over 13 amino acids. Germline assignment: CDR1 SGHTA and CDR2 FQGNSA. J gave up 8 bases and V 4 bases, and 7 bases lay outside the gene matches. CDR3 nucleotides: TGTGCCAGCAGCTACCAGGGGGTAGAGGGCTACACCTTC. Its translation is CASSYQGVEGYTF.